The 31 T cell receptor beta chains in this list originate from one sample, sequenced in a study of T cell changes during pregnancy in multiple sclerosis. Generated by immunoSEQ multiplex PCR, the TCRdb table keeps only in-frame clones and is missing some. Of around 40,000 clones in the sample, approximately 90% are singletons; the top ten hold less than 0.9%. This material consisted of CD4+ T cells from peripheral blood mononuclear cells, taken in the third trimester of pregnancy. All receptors derive from a female donor with multiple sclerosis, enrolled in a pregnancy study.

The chain joins TRBV5-5 to TRBJ1-4; 7 bases are shared with TRBD1. With 5 bases clipped from V and 14 bases from J, the junction kept 12 bases outside the gene matches. The CDR3 totals 13 residues. The V gene's germline CDR1 is SGHKS and CDR2 YYEKEE (reference sequence). The CDR3 protein is CASSKRQGGTLFF. As DNA, the CDR3 is TGTGCCAGCAGTAAGCGACAGGGCGGGACGCTGTTTTTT. The variable domain in full, with the rest retrieved from reference TRBV5-5 and TRBJ1-4, is DAGVTQSPTHLIKTRGQQVTLRCSPISGHKSVSWYQQVLGQGPQFIFQYYEKEERGRGNFPDRFSARQFPNYSSELNVNALLLGDSALYLCASSKRQGGTLFFGSGTQLSVL.

This clone showed up just once. The rearrangement joins TRBV5-1 to TRBJ2-7, with 10 bases fitting TRBD1. Per the germline V gene, CDR1 is SGHRS and CDR2 is YFSETQ. CDR3 length: 15 amino acids. Trimming took 0 bases from V and 6 from J; bases not matched to a gene: 6. The CDR3 reads CASSLEATGGREQYF. CDR3 nucleotide sequence: TGCGCCAGCAGCTTGGAAGCGACAGGGGGCCGCGAGCAGTACTTC.

The rearrangement joins TRBV5-1 to TRBJ2-3; TRBD2 aligns across 8 bases. The V segment lost 5 bases and the J segment 2 bases; nucleotides outside the gene matches: 4. The germline gives CDR1 SGHRS, CDR2 YFSETQ. The CDR3 is 14 amino acids. CDR3 region: CASRAGLDTDTQYF. CDR3 in DNA: TGCGCCAGCAGGGCGGGACTAGACACAGATACGCAGTATTTT.

This clone came up a few times. V gene TRBV30 combines with J gene TRBJ2-7; D call uncertain. Germline V gives CDR1 GTSNPN, CDR2 SVGIG (reference sequence). The CDR3 contains 13 residues. With 0 bases removed from V and 7 bases from J, the gap between germline ends came to 13 bases. CDR3 loop: CAWSVGLPREQYF. The CDR3 DNA sequence: TGTGCCTGGAGTGTAGGTCTTCCCAGGGAGCAGTACTTC.

The V and J genes are TRBV11-3 and TRBJ2-7; 7 bases agree with TRBD1. The CDR3 spans 13 residues. The germline gives CDR1 SGHNT, CDR2 YENEEA. The junction had 4 bases not matched to a gene; V was cut back by 5 bases and J by 3 bases. CDR3 in amino acids: CASSHNRGYEQYF. The CDR3 DNA reads as TGTGCCAGCAGCCATAACAGGGGCTACGAGCAGTACTTC. Full variable domain (remainder filled in from reference TRBV11-3 and TRBJ2-7): EAGVVQSPRYKIIEKKQPVAFWCNPISGHNTLYWYLQNLGQGPELLIRYENEEAVDDSQLPKDRFSAERLKGVDSTLKIQPAELGDSAVYLCASSHNRGYEQYFGPGTRLTVT.

This clone has only one observation. The chain combines TRBV6-6 with TRBJ2-3, with 9 positions matching TRBD2. CDR3 length: 16 residues. Germline V gene lookup returns CDR1 MNHNY and CDR2 SVGAGI (reference sequence). V lost 3 bases and J lost 4; bases outside the gene matches: 8. The CDR3 DNA is TGTGCCAGCAGTTATCAAGCGGGAGGAGCGCCAGATACGCAGTATTTT. Its translation is CASSYQAGGAPDTQYF.

This clone was seen just once. The V and J genes are TRBV5-1 and TRBJ1-1; D uncertain. Between the trimmed V and J ends, which lost 0 bases and 5 bases, there was a span of 14 bases. From germline, CDR1 is SGHRS and CDR2 YFSETQ. The CDR3 length is 15 residues. CDR3 nucleotide sequence: TGCGCCAGCAGCTTGGCCGGGGTTGAAGGGACTGAAGCTTTCTTT. Translation gives CASSLAGVEGTEAFF.

The DNA of the CDR3 is TGTGCCAGCAGGGACTACGACTCCTACAATGAGCAGTTCTTC. Translation gives CASRDYDSYNEQFF. V gene TRBV2 combines with J gene TRBJ2-1; weak D call: TRBD2 (6 bases). This CDR3 comprises 14 residues. The V end lost 6 bases, the J end lost 0 bases, and 9 bases lay between the germline ends. From germline, CDR1 is SNHLY and CDR2 FYNNEI.

The chain is built from TRBV19 and TRBJ1-1; 8 bases match TRBD1. The J segment lost 4 bases and the V segment lost 9 bases, leaving 10 bases of the junction unmatched. The CDR3 consists of 14 residues. CDR1 is LNHDA, CDR2 SQIVND, per germline (reference sequence). The CDR3 nucleotides read TGTGCCAGCAAGTATGACAGGGGTGGCACTGAAGCTTTCTTT. Translating it yields CASKYDRGGTEAFF.

This chain links TRBV9 with TRBJ1-3; 7 bases match TRBD1. Losses at the gene ends were 3 bases for V and 0 bases for J; bases not matched to a gene: 6. CDR3 length equals 16 residues. Germline V gene lookup returns CDR1 SGDLS and CDR2 YYNGEE. The CDR3 protein is CASSANRGRSGNTIYF. In DNA form, the CDR3 reads TGTGCCAGCAGCGCGAACAGGGGACGCTCTGGAAACACCATATATTTT.

The chain carries TRBV5-1 and TRBJ2-3; 8 nucleotides agree with TRBD2. Germline V CDR1 and CDR2: SGHRS, YFSETQ. CDR3 length equals 15 residues. Unmatched junction bases numbered 6, after V lost 3 bases and J lost 3 bases. The CDR3 is CASSSSGSGTDTQYF. The DNA for the CDR3 is TGCGCCAGCAGCTCCAGCGGGAGCGGGACAGATACGCAGTATTTT.

The chain couples TRBV6-5 to TRBJ2-3, with 11 bases that match TRBD2. CDR3 size: 15 residues. Trimming at V came to 7 bases and at J to 6 bases, leaving 9 bases not matched to a gene. Looked up from germline, CDR1 is MNHEY and CDR2 is SVGAGI. The CDR3 coding sequence is TGTGCCAGCATCCCGGCTAGCGGGAGGAGGGATACGCAGTATTTT. Its protein product is CASIPASGRRDTQYF.

This chain links TRBV27 with TRBJ1-5; the match to TRBD1 covers 7 bases. Trimming took 5 bases from V and 1 from J; bases not matched to a gene: 8. CDR1 MNHEY and CDR2 SMNVEV come from the germline V gene (reference sequence). This CDR3 spans 16 amino acids. The CDR3 DNA follows: TGTGCCAGCAGTCCGGGCAGGGGGGCCAGCAATCAGCCCCAGCATTTT. This codes for CASSPGRGASNQPQHF.

This chain links TRBV4-1 with TRBJ1-1; 12 nucleotides line up with TRBD1. Germline V gene sequence: CDR1 MGHRA, CDR2 YSYEKL. V lost 3 bases and J lost 1; bases outside the gene matches: 12. The CDR3 is 19 residues long. The CDR3 loop is CASSHTPGQGALKNTEAFF. The CDR3 region has the DNA TGCGCCAGCAGCCACACTCCGGGACAGGGGGCCTTAAAGAACACTGAAGCTTTCTTT.

The chain has TRBV5-5 and TRBJ1-4; D perhaps matches TRBD1 (5 bases). CDR1 is SGHKS and CDR2 is YYEKEE in the germline V gene (reference sequence). V was pared by 6 bases and J by 0 bases, with 12 bases between. This CDR3 has 15 amino acids. CDR3 sequence: CASTRRGATNEKLFF. The CDR3 coding sequence is TGTGCCAGCACCCGGCGGGGGGCAACTAATGAAAAACTGTTTTTT.

J is TRBJ2-5 and V is TRBV4-3; TRBD2 agrees at 14 bases. Trimming cost V 1 base and J 2 bases; bases outside gene matches: 6. The CDR3 consists of 18 residues. Germline lookup yields CDR1 LGHNA and CDR2 YSLEER. CDR3 bases: TGCGCCAGCAGCCAAGGGGGACTAGCGGGAGTAGAGCAAGAGACCCAGTACTTC. It translates to CASSQGGLAGVEQETQYF.

In this sample, this clone turned up once. V usage is TRBV27 and J usage is TRBJ2-1; TRBD2 matches at 13 bases. This CDR3 contains 19 residues. Germline assignment: CDR1 MNHEY and CDR2 SMNVEV (reference sequence). With 8 bases clipped from V and 8 bases from J, the junction kept 21 bases outside the gene matches. CDR3: CASGLRRHRTSGSGDEQFF. The CDR3 DNA reads as TGTGCCAGCGGCCTAAGGCGGCATCGGACTAGCGGGAGTGGCGATGAGCAGTTCTTC.

The chain joins TRBV7-2 to TRBJ2-1, with 10 bases identical to TRBD2. V dropped 5 bases and J dropped 8; count of bases not matched to a gene: 9. The CDR3 is 15 amino acids. Germline CDR1 SGHTA, CDR2 FQGNSA. Written as DNA, the CDR3 is TGTGCCAGCAGCCCCCAAGCGGGAGGGGCCGATGAGCAGTTCTTC. Translating it yields CASSPQAGGADEQFF. Full variable domain (missing parts from reference TRBV7-2 and TRBJ2-1): GAGVSQSPSNKVTEKGKDVELRCDPISGHTALYWYRQSLGQGLEFLIYFQGNSAPDKSGLPSDRFSAERTGGSVSTLTIQRTQQEDSAVYLCASSPQAGGADEQFFGPGTRLTVL.

There are a few counts of this clone. The gene calls are TRBV5-4 and TRBJ1-1, with D perhaps matching TRBD1 (5 bases). CDR3 length: 13 residues. CDR1 SGHNT and CDR2 YYREEE come from the germline V gene (reference sequence). V was cut by 4 bases and J by 3 bases, with 10 bases left in between. This CDR3 is CASSVGLDTEAFF. As DNA, the CDR3 is TGTGCCAGCAGCGTGGGACTCGACACTGAAGCTTTCTTT.

The J gene is TRBJ2-3, the V gene TRBV6-5; the match to TRBD2 covers 7 bases. The germline CDR1 and CDR2 sequences are MNHEY and SVGAGI. The CDR3 sequence is 15 residues long. Unmatched junction bases numbered 6, after V lost 0 bases and J lost 6 bases. Here the CDR3 reads CASSYSAGVVDTQYF. The CDR3 coding sequence is TGTGCCAGCAGTTACTCGGCGGGAGTGGTGGATACGCAGTATTTT.

The chain joins TRBV27 to TRBJ1-2; tentatively, D is TRBD1 (6 bases). Trimming left V 3 bases short and J 2 bases short, with 7 bases between. There are 13 residues in the CDR3. The germline V gene has CDR1 MNHEY and CDR2 SMNVEV (reference sequence). DNA of the CDR3: TGTGCCAGCAGTTTTGGACAGAACTATGGCTACACCTTC. Its translation is CASSFGQNYGYTF.

The CDR3 loop is CASSKTSTSGTDTQYF. The DNA for the CDR3 is TGCGCCAGCAGCAAGACCTCGACTAGCGGGACGGATACGCAGTATTTT. The chain is built from TRBV5-1 and TRBJ2-3; 11 bases agree with TRBD2. The CDR3 is made up of 16 amino acids. V was clipped by 4 bases and J by 6 bases; unmatched bases: 10. Per the germline V gene, CDR1 is SGHRS and CDR2 is YFSETQ. Variable domain in full (rest from reference TRBV5-1 and TRBJ2-3): KAGVTQTPRYLIKTRGQQVTLSCSPISGHRSVSWYQQTPGQGLQFLFEYFSETQRNKGNFPGRFSGRQFSNSRSEMNVSTLELGDSALYLCASSKTSTSGTDTQYFGPGTRLTVL.

The chain links TRBV19 to TRBJ1-1; weak D call: TRBD1 (5 bases). From germline, CDR1 is LNHDA and CDR2 SQIVND (reference sequence). Trimming removed 2 bases at V and 6 bases at J, with 13 bases between. The CDR3 contains 14 residues. DNA of the CDR3: TGTGCCAGTAGTATAAGGCAGGGTCATTCTGAAGCTTTCTTT. Translation: CASSIRQGHSEAFF.

V usage is TRBV27 and J usage is TRBJ2-5; TRBD1 matches 7 bases. The length of the CDR3 is 17 residues. The V and J ends lost 5 bases and 5 bases, in that order; junction bases with no gene match: 17. Germline V gene sequence: CDR1 MNHEY, CDR2 SMNVEV (reference sequence). The CDR3 is CASSTTKRGRVSETQYF. The CDR3 DNA reads TGTGCCAGCAGTACGACAAAGAGGGGGCGCGTTAGTGAGACCCAGTACTTC.

The chain joins TRBV6-6 to TRBJ2-7; D uncertain. CDR3 length: 16 amino acids. Trimming took off 4 bases at V and 0 bases at J, with 16 bases between the two ends. CDR1 MNHNY and CDR2 SVGAGI come from the germline V gene (reference sequence). The CDR3 sequence: CASSSTLTRGSYEQYF. For the CDR3, the DNA is TGTGCCAGCAGTTCCACACTCACGCGAGGCTCCTACGAGCAGTACTTC.

This rearrangement joins TRBV27 to TRBJ2-6; maybe TRBD2 (5 bases). CDR1 MNHEY and CDR2 SMNVEV come from the germline V gene (reference sequence). V was shortened by 5 bases and J by 2 bases, with 7 bases between the two germline ends. The CDR3 consists of 14 residues. The CDR3 DNA sequence: TGTGCCAGCAGTGAGGGAGCTGGGGCCAACGTCCTGACTTTC. Protein product: CASSEGAGANVLTF.

The chain employs TRBV19 and TRBJ1-5; D gene uncertain. This CDR3 has 13 residues. Trimming cost V 8 bases and J 5 bases, with 13 bases left between them. Germline loops: CDR1 LNHDA, CDR2 SQIVND (reference sequence). The CDR3 coding sequence is TGTGCCAGTGCATCCCAGGAGGATCAGCCCCAGCATTTT. Its translation: CASASQEDQPQHF.

The rearrangement uses TRBV6-5 and TRBJ1-1; the D gene is possibly TRBD1 (6 bases). The V and J ends lost 8 bases and 6 bases respectively, with 10 bases between them. Germline-derived CDR1 and CDR2 are MNHEY and SVGAGI. CDR3 size: 11 residues. CDR3: CASYRQAEAFF. DNA for the CDR3: TGTGCCAGCTACCGACAGGCTGAAGCTTTCTTT.

This chain links TRBV28 with TRBJ2-5; TRBD2 matches at 8 bases. Per germline, CDR1 MDHEN and CDR2 SYDVKM. The V segment lost 6 bases and the J segment 2 bases; nucleotides outside the gene matches: 5. The CDR3 has 14 amino acids. Written as DNA, the CDR3 is TGTGCCAGCAGCAGAGCGGGAGAACAAGAGACCCAGTACTTC. The encoded protein is CASSRAGEQETQYF.

V is TRBV7-2 and J is TRBJ1-2, with TRBD1 matching 10 bases. The CDR3 runs to 15 residues. V shed 4 bases, J shed 6 bases, and the junction held 8 bases outside the gene matches. Germline V gene lookup returns CDR1 SGHTA and CDR2 FQGNSA. CDR3 DNA: TGTGCCAGCAGCTCGTACCGGGACAGGGGAGATGGCTACACCTTC. It yields the protein CASSSYRDRGDGYTF.

This clone was seen just once. The V call is TRBV18, the J call TRBJ2-6; D not resolved. Trimming took off 3 bases at V and 0 bases at J, with 6 bases between the two ends. Germline V gives CDR1 KGHSH, CDR2 LQKENI. CDR3 length: 15 amino acids. The CDR3 sequence is CASSPKNSGANVLTF. The CDR3 nucleotides read TGTGCCAGCTCACCCAAAAACTCTGGGGCCAACGTCCTGACTTTC.